Shown below are 14 T cell receptor beta chains from a single sample sequenced in a study of spatial heterogeneity in lung cancer. Broader study findings: Mutation tallies in tumors tracked expanded intratumoral alpha and beta TCR counts.

A single record per CDR3 protein comes from TCRdb applying MiXCR to the 5' RACE reads. The repertoire holds some 5,600 distinct CDR3 sequences, with about 4.9% as singletons. For these receptors, no antigen is known. Time point meaning: sample taken at primary tumor resection. Here the sequenced sample was lung tumor tissue, taken at surgery. These receptors all stem from a male donor with early-stage non-small cell lung cancer.

This clonotype was seen ten or more times. Within a library made for alpha chains, this beta chain is off target, and its count is uninformative. This chain connects TRBV29-1 to TRBJ2-7; D ambiguous. V was cut by 4 bases and J by 3 bases, with 13 bases left in between. The germline CDR1 and CDR2 sequences are SQVTM and ANQGSEA. This CDR3 region has 13 residues. CDR3 nucleotides: TGCAGCGTTGTAGGGCCACCTCACTACGAGCAGTACTTC. It codes for CSVVGPPHYEQYF.

This clonotype occurred many times. As an off-target read in a library built for alpha chains, this beta chain has a frequency of little significance. The rearrangement links TRBV20-1 to TRBJ2-7; 10 bases are shared with TRBD2. This CDR3 is built from 14 residues. The germline CDR1 and CDR2 sequences are DFQATT and SNEGSKA (reference sequence). V gave up 6 bases and J gave up 0 bases; unmatched junction bases: 5. CDR3 coding DNA: TGCAGTGCCACCGCTAGCGGGGGCTCCTACGAGCAGTACTTC. Protein sequence: CSATASGGSYEQYF.

This clonotype is medium-sized. The library was built for alpha chains, so this beta chain is an off-target read and its size means little. DNA of the CDR3: TGTGCCAGCAGCGTAGGGGGACTTGCCTACTCACCCCTCCACTTT. Residues: CASSVGGLAYSPLHF. V is TRBV9 and J is TRBJ1-6; TRBD1 might be the D (5 bases). V was shortened by 0 bases and J by 10 bases, with 14 bases between the two germline ends. CDR1 and CDR2 from the germline V gene are SGDLS and YYNGEE. CDR3 length equals 15 residues.

This clonotype was seen ten or more times. A library prepared for alpha chains yielded this beta chain as an off-target read; its size is of little meaning. This rearrangement joins TRBV20-1 to TRBJ2-1; D not resolved. The CDR3 contains 15 residues. Germline V CDR1 and CDR2: DFQATT, SNEGSKA (reference sequence). Trimming removed 1 base from V and 0 bases from J, with 10 bases in between. CDR3 amino acids: CSARGSPSSYNEQFF. The CDR3 bases are TGCAGTGCTAGAGGAAGTCCGAGCTCCTACAATGAGCAGTTCTTC.

On this clonotype itself: In a library made to pick up alpha chains, this beta chain is a stray read with a size that means little. The gene calls are TRBV5-1 and TRBJ2-3; 10 bases fit TRBD2. J lost 5 bases, V lost 4 bases, and 4 bases had no gene match. CDR3 length: 14 amino acids. The germline V gene encodes CDR1 SGHRS and CDR2 YFSETQ. CDR3 loop: CASSTSGGEDTQYF. Written as DNA, the CDR3 is TGCGCCAGCAGCACCAGCGGGGGGGAAGATACGCAGTATTTT.

This clonotype was seen a handful of times. A library made for alpha chains picked up this beta chain off target, so its size means little. V is TRBV28 and J is TRBJ2-7; unclear D gene. V was pared by 2 bases and J by 1 base, with 6 bases between. This CDR3 has 13 residues. The germline V gene has CDR1 MDHEN and CDR2 SYDVKM. The CDR3 DNA sequence: TGTGCCAGCAGTTTACGGTCGTCCTACGAGCAGTACTTC. Translated: CASSLRSSYEQYF.

This clonotype was counted many times. Being off target in a library aimed at alpha chains, this beta chain has a size of little meaning. The chain uses TRBV12-3 or TRBV12-4 and TRBJ1-2, with D possibly being TRBD1 (6 bases). The ends were cut back, 6 bases at V and 2 bases at J, with 13 bases in the middle. The length of the CDR3 is 14 residues. CDR3 sequence reads: CASRPGTSNYGYTF. DNA for the CDR3: TGTGCCAGCAGGCCTGGGACATCAAACTATGGCTACACCTTC.

Ten or more counts support this clonotype. This beta chain lies outside the target of a library built for alpha chains; its clone size means little. This chain joins TRBV20-1 and TRBJ2-3; D remains unclear. CDR3 size: 17 residues. V lost 0 bases and J lost 0, with 16 bases in between. Per the germline V gene, CDR1 is DFQATT and CDR2 is SNEGSKA (reference sequence). CDR3 DNA: TGCAGTGCTAGAGATCGAGTGCAGCGACCTAGCACAGATACGCAGTATTTT. This gives the protein CSARDRVQRPSTDTQYF.

By sample fraction, this clonotype is large (0.1 to 1%). For a library built for alpha chains, this beta chain is a stray read; little rests on its size. As DNA, the CDR3 is TGTGCCGCCCATAGCGGGAACACCGGGGAGCTGTTTTTT. This translates into CAAHSGNTGELFF. The V gene is TRBV24-1, the J gene TRBJ2-2; possible D gene TRBD2, 6 bases. The V end was cut by 12 bases, the J end by 1 base, with 11 bases between. The CDR3 is 13 amino acids. Per germline, CDR1 KGHDR and CDR2 SFDVKD.

This clonotype was observed at least ten times. The library was prepared for alpha chains; this beta chain is a stray read, so its frequency means little. V usage is TRBV20-1 and J usage is TRBJ2-3; no reliable D call. This CDR3 spans 15 amino acids. Germline CDR1 reads DFQATT; CDR2 reads SNEGSKA (reference sequence). V dropped 5 bases and J dropped 3 bases, with 18 bases sitting between them. Written as DNA, the CDR3 is TGCAGTGCTCGGAAGTCTAGGGTGGGGACAGATACGCAGTATTTT. Its translation is CSARKSRVGTDTQYF.

Many counts were recorded for this clonotype. This beta chain is an unintended read in a library built for alpha chains; its size means little. The gene calls are TRBV7-2 and TRBJ2-7, with no clear D. The germline CDR1 and CDR2 sequences are SGHTA and FQGNSA. Trimming left V 5 bases short and J 3 bases short, with 5 bases between. This CDR3 spans 11 amino acids. In nucleotides, the CDR3 is TGTGCCAGCAGCCCAGGCTACGAGCAGTACTTC. Protein: CASSPGYEQYF.

This clonotype appeared many times. Little can be read into the size of this beta chain, an off-target read in a library designed for alpha chains. The V and J genes are TRBV6-2 or TRBV6-3 and TRBJ2-5; tentatively, D is TRBD1 (6 bases). CDR3 length: 15 residues. Trimming removed 5 bases from V and 5 bases from J, with 18 bases in between. Germline V lookup: CDR1 MNHEY, CDR2 SVGEGT. This CDR3 reads CASSPTRTAEETQYF. The CDR3 nucleotides are TGTGCCAGCAGTCCCACGAGGACAGCGGAGGAGACCCAGTACTTC.

In this sample, this clonotype is medium-sized. Within a library made for alpha chains, this beta chain is off target, and its count is uninformative. The chain links TRBV24-1 to TRBJ1-2; D is possibly TRBD1 (5 bases). The germline gives CDR1 KGHDR, CDR2 SFDVKD. This CDR3 is 16 amino acids long. Trimming left V 3 bases short and J 8 bases short, with 21 bases between. The CDR3 DNA reads TGTGCCACCAGTGATGATTCTGCAGGGTCTTTGCACGGCTACACCTTC. Translated, it gives CATSDDSAGSLHGYTF.

There are many counts of this clonotype. With the library built for alpha chains, this beta chain is off target and its frequency is not meaningful. The J gene is TRBJ2-1, the V gene TRBV19; 10 nucleotides match TRBD2. Germline CDR1 reads LNHDA; CDR2 reads SQIVND (reference sequence). The CDR3 runs to 15 residues. V lost 6 bases, J lost 4 bases, and 6 bases stayed unmatched. CDR3 sequence reads: CASSLTSGVYNEQFF. The DNA of the CDR3 is TGTGCCAGTAGCCTAACTAGCGGGGTTTACAATGAGCAGTTCTTC. Supplemented by reference TRBV19 and TRBJ2-1, the full variable domain reads DGGITQSPKYLFRKEGQNVTLSCEQNLNHDAMYWYRQDPGQGLRLIYYSQIVNDFQKGDIAEGYSVSREKKESFPLTVTSAQKNPTAFYLCASSLTSGVYNEQFFGPGTRLTVL.